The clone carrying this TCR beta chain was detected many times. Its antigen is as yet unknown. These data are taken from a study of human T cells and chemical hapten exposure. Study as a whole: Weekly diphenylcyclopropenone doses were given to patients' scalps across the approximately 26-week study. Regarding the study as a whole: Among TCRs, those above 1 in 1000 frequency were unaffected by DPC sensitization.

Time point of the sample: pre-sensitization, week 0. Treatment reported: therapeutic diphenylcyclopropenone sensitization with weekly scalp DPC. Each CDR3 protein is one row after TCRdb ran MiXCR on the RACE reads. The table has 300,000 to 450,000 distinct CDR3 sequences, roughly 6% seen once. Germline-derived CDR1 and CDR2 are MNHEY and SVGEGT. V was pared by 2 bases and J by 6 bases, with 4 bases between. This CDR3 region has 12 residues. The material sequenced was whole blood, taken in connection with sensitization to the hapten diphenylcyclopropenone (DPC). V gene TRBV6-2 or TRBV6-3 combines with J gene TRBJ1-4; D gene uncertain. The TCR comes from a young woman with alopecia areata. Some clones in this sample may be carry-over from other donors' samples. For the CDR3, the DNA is TGTGCCAGCAGTTACCTGCATGAAAAACTGTTTTTT. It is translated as CASSYLHEKLFF.